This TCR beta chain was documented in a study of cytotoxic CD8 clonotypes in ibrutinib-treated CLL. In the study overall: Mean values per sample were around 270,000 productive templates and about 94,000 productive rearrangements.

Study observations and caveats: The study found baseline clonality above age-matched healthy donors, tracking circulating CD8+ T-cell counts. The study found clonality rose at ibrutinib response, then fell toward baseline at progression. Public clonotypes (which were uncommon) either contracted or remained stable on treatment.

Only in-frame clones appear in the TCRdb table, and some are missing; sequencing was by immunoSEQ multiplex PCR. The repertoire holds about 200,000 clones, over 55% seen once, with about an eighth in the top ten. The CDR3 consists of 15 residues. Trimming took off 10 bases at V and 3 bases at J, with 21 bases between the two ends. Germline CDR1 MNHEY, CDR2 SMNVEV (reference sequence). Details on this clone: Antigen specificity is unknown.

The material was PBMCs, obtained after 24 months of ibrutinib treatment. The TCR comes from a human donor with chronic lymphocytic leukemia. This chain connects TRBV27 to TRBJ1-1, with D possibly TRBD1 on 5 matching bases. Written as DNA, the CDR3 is TGTGCCACCCAGAGGGGACGACACGGGCACACTGAAGCTTTCTTT. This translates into CATQRGRHGHTEAFF.